This TCR beta chain was identified in a study of robustness of blood B and T cell sequencing (dated by TCRdb to about 2018). For the wider study: The study aimed to determine how much peripheral blood is needed to reliably characterize an individual's TCRbeta and IgG repertoires. Each of the roughly ten independently drawn blood samples had its TCRbeta and IgG repertoires measured. Two replicate TCRbeta cDNA libraries were prepared from one shared RNA pool from a single 10 ml draw, serving as technical replicates. The research as a whole found: Coverage of the top 10,000 TCRbeta clonotypes approached saturation when 3 or 4 tubes (roughly 26-45 ml blood) were combined. Because EDTA tubes had to be fractionated immediately, the use of EDTA tubes in multi-site collections was limited. The 1,000 most abundant TCRbeta clonotypes from the pooled draws were detected in every single 10 ml sample. Evidence of cross-contamination, likely caused by batch processing, was seen in one pair of TCRbeta libraries, and the UMI-sequence pairs shared between the two libraries were removed. A full plateau was not reached by TCRbeta rarefaction curves, suggesting under-sequencing or many low-abundance clonotypes. Pooling tubes did not make the overlap of rare TCRbeta clonotypes any better, which implies that much larger blood volumes would be needed to capture those rare clonotypes. Between the technical replicate libraries, approximately 95% of the top 10,000 TCRbeta clonotypes in one library were also present in the other library.

Comment on this clonotype: No cognate antigen has been identified for it. The record has no base qualities; no much larger clone is one base away.

TCRbeta repertoires were quantified from mRNA rather than genomic DNA, which captures expressed receptors. Leukocytes from the buffy coat were collected into Trizol, and RNA was extracted using the Direct-zol RNA MiniPrep Plus kit with no cell sorting. EDTA blood tubes were centrifuged immediately at 4°C to separate plasma, buffy coat and red blood cells. Library construction relied on PCR. The instrument was an Illumina MiSeq. cDNA was synthesized with SMARTScribe reverse transcriptase and a 5' template-switch oligo that added a universal priming site. The template-switch oligo carried a 12-nucleotide random unique molecular identifier (UMI) that tagged each cDNA molecule. During reverse transcription, chain-specific reverse primers targeted TCRbeta transcripts. Uracil DNA glycosylase treatment removed residual template-switch adapters, and cDNA was purified with a Qiagen MinElute kit. For the first PCR, 23 cycles were run with KAPA HiFi HotStart ReadyMix and step-out primers, split across four 50 ul reactions. Products of the first-round PCR were gel-purified before additional amplification. Illumina Nextera adapters were attached in a second roughly 8-cycle PCR, after which libraries were purified and pooled. For each TCRbeta molecule, the UMI barcode was captured by a 50-nucleotide 5' read. The authors processed their data as follows. Using the MIGEC toolkit, reads were grouped by UMI into consensus reads. Forward and reverse consensus reads were merged with PEAR to produce final reads. Identical UMI-sequence pairs shared across libraries were treated as cross-sample contamination and removed by a custom decontamination script. MIGMAP, a wrapper around IgBLAST, was used to carry out V(D)J assignment and CDR3 extraction. TCR clonotypes were defined by identical V gene, J gene and CDR3 amino acid sequence; CDR1 and CDR2 were not sequenced. The raw public reads went through TCRdb reprocessing: fastp at Q25, MiXCR clone calling, in-frame beta chains kept. Rows with a matching CDR3 protein are joined into one entry that keeps the most common DNA and genes. These V and J calls rely on TCRdb rather than the paper's analysis. The sample table lists about 3,600 distinct CDR3 sequences, roughly three fifths of them with a count of one. Around 27% of the sample rests with the top ten.

V is clipped by 2 bases and J by 5 bases, and the sequence between their germline boundaries is 12 bases long. The germline V gene supplies CDR1 MNHEY and CDR2 SVGAGI. Counted from cysteine to phenylalanine, this CDR3 has 14 amino acids. This entry keeps only the CDR3 DNA: 42 bases, framed from base 1. The sequence was obtained from a human donor in good health. The sample was peripheral blood. The chain joins TRBV6-5 to TRBJ1-1; tentative D gene TRBD1, with 5 bases matching. The CDR3 sequence is CASSYGGEQTEAFF. The nucleotide sequence reads TGTGCCAGCAGTTACGGGGGGGAACAAACTGAAGCTTTCTTT.